This T cell receptor (beta chain) was sequenced in a study of T cells in Graves' hyperthyroidism and ophthalmopathy. PBMCs were obtained from 10 ml fresh peripheral blood. Researchers took RNA transcripts and amplified the TCR beta CDR3 regions from them. The TCR CDR3 was amplified in a first-round RT-PCR using the HTBI primer set. TCRdb re-called the multiplex PCR reads with MiXCR, one entry per CDR3 protein. This table has some 320,000 distinct CDR3 sequences, around 15% appearing once. Trimming stripped 3 bases from V and 11 bases from J, with 22 bases between. Germline CDR1 and CDR2: MGHDK and SYGVNS. The CDR3 contains 15 residues.

This TCR derives from a woman in her thirties or forties with Graves' ophthalmopathy. The sample comprised blood. The rearrangement links TRBV25-1 to TRBJ1-1; possibly TRBD1 for D (6 bases). The chain's CDR3 is CASSDLRGAFRRAFF. DNA for the CDR3: TGTGCCAGCAGTGATCTTCGGGGGGCCTTCCGGCGGGCTTTCTTT.